Following are 9 T cell receptor beta chains from one sample sequenced in a study of shared clonotypes between healthy human individuals. Only in-frame clones appear in the TCRdb table, and some are missing; sequencing was by immunoSEQ multiplex PCR. The repertoire holds 1.6 million or so clones, with around 97% as singletons. Sequenced input: naive CD4+ T cells sorted from blood. Subset in this sample: CD45RA+ positively selected. Source of these receptors: a man aged 30-40 years in good health.

The rearrangement links TRBV11-2 to TRBJ2-7; 9 nucleotides line up with TRBD1. The germline V gene encodes CDR1 SGHAT and CDR2 FQNNGV. Trimming removed 4 bases from V and 6 bases from J; junction bases left unmatched: 16. The CDR3 loop spans 17 amino acids. The CDR3 DNA follows: TGTGCCAGCAGCTCATTACAGGGGGCTTTATCCCTAAGCGAGCAGTACTTC. Translating gives CASSSLQGALSLSEQYF. The full variable domain, its missing parts supplied by reference TRBV11-2 and TRBJ2-7, is EAGVAQSPRYKIIEKRQSVAFWCNPISGHATLYWYQQILGQGPKLLIQFQNNGVVDDSQLPKDRFSAERLKGVDSTLKIQPAKLEDSAVYLCASSSLQGALSLSEQYFGPGTRLTVT.

The gene calls are TRBV7-8 and TRBJ2-3; TRBD1 aligns across 7 bases. The CDR3 runs 16 residues. Germline V gene lookup returns CDR1 SGHVS and CDR2 FQNEAQ. The V and J ends lost 3 bases and 5 bases, in that order; junction bases with no gene match: 11. In DNA form, the CDR3 reads TGTGCCAGCAGCTTTGCCACAGGGGCGGTGCGAGATACGCAGTATTTT. This encodes CASSFATGAVRDTQYF.

This clone was seen just once. The V and J genes are TRBV13 and TRBJ2-5; D is ambiguous. The CDR3 is 11 residues long. V lost 0 bases and J 7 bases, leaving 3 bases between the germline ends. From germline, CDR1 is PRHDT and CDR2 FYEKMQ (reference sequence). The CDR3 loop is CASSLGPTQYF. CDR3 DNA sequence: TGTGCCAGCAGCTTAGGCCCGACCCAGTACTTC. Drawing the rest from reference TRBV13 and TRBJ2-5, the complete variable domain is AAGVIQSPRHLIKEKRETATLKCYPIPRHDTVYWYQQGPGQDPQFLISFYEKMQSDKGSIPDRFSAQQFSDYHSELNMSSLELGDSALYFCASSLGPTQYFGPGTRLLVL.

With regard to this clone: This sample also contains other DNA sequences that code for the same CDR3. The V and J genes are TRBV10-3 and TRBJ2-3; D remains unclear. The CDR3 length is 12 residues. The V end lost 2 bases, the J end lost 4 bases, and 4 bases lay between the germline ends. Germline assignment: CDR1 ENHRY and CDR2 SYGVKD. The CDR3 here is CAISETSDTQYF. CDR3 in DNA: TGTGCCATCAGTGAGACGTCAGATACGCAGTATTTT.

The genes are TRBV2 and TRBJ2-7; TRBD2 matches 7 bases. V was pared by 2 bases and J by 2 bases, with 6 bases of the junction left unmatched. Germline V gene data show CDR1 as SNHLY and CDR2 as FYNNEI. The CDR3 consists of 15 residues. The CDR3 spells CASSEPSSGPYEQYF. CDR3 in DNA: TGTGCCAGCAGTGAACCGTCTAGCGGACCCTACGAGCAGTACTTC.

Regarding this clone: The sample carries other DNA sequences with the same CDR3. CDR3 DNA: TGCGCCAGCAGCTCAACAGGCAACACCGGGGAGCTGTTTTTT. Translation: CASSSTGNTGELFF. The rearrangement links TRBV5-1 to TRBJ2-2, with a tentative D call TRBD1 (5 bases). Per the germline V gene, CDR1 is SGHRS and CDR2 is YFSETQ. The CDR3 consists of 14 residues. The V end was cut by 3 bases, the J end by 2 bases, with 8 bases between.

This clone showed up just once. The chain uses TRBV4-1 and TRBJ2-7; no clear D. V was clipped by 5 bases and J by 0 bases, with 17 bases between them. The CDR3 covers 16 residues. CDR1 MGHRA and CDR2 YSYEKL come from the germline V gene. CDR3 amino acids: CASSTSGPQLSYEQYF. The CDR3 DNA reads TGCGCCAGCAGCACTTCCGGGCCCCAGCTCTCCTACGAGCAGTACTTC.

To note about this clone: The same CDR3 arises from other DNA sequences in this sample as well. The chain recombines TRBV5-1 with TRBJ2-7; 11 nucleotides agree with TRBD2. V was pared by 4 bases and J by 4 bases, with 4 bases of the junction left unmatched. CDR3 size: 14 residues. Germline CDR1 reads SGHRS; CDR2 reads YFSETQ. CDR3 sequence reads: CASSETSGSYEQYF. DNA of the CDR3: TGCGCCAGCAGCGAAACTAGCGGGAGTTACGAGCAGTACTTC.

The chain is built from TRBV19 and TRBJ2-1; 13 bases fit TRBD2. In germline, CDR1 is LNHDA, CDR2 SQIVND (reference sequence). This CDR3 is 16 amino acids long. The J segment lost 8 bases and the V segment lost 4 bases, leaving 8 bases of the junction unmatched. CDR3: CASSRGTSGIYYEQFF. For the CDR3, the DNA is TGTGCCAGTAGTAGGGGGACTAGCGGGATTTATTATGAGCAGTTCTTC.